The subject of this entry is one T cell receptor beta chain. What it binds is unknown. Being one base from a much bigger clone, this may be a read error. The data belong to a study of T cell repertoires in cytomegalovirus infection. TCRdb fed the reads into MiXCR, producing one record per CDR3 protein. Seen here are approximately 910,000 distinct CDR3 sequences, around 30% observed once, and the top ten hold 11% to 15%. This CDR3 region has 19 residues. The chain combines TRBV12-3 or TRBV12-4 with TRBJ2-1; tentative D call: TRBD2 (5 bases). Material: cultured CD8+ T cells from PBMCs, obtained from culture after CMV antigen stimulation. The receptor was derived from a human donor in good health (CMV status not recorded). Some clones in this sample may be carry-over from other donors' samples. CDR3 DNA sequence: TGTGCCAGCAGATTCCTGGTAGAGGGTAAGGGCCAAACTTACAATGAGCAGTCCTTC. The encoded protein is CASRFLVEGKGQTYNEQSF.